The T cell receptor beta chain described here comes from a study of persistence of HIV-infected CD4 T cells. Germline CDR1 reads LNHDA; CDR2 reads SQIVND (reference sequence). After removal of 8 bases from V and 5 bases from J, the junction contained 2 bases not matched to a gene. The CDR3 has 12 amino acids. Notes on this clone: What it binds is not known.

The immunoSEQ assay was version 4, run in survey mode. Profiled with immunoSEQ multiplex PCR; TCRdb holds only in-frame clones, not every one. In the table there are tens of thousands of clones, more than 70% of which are singletons. Lysates of CMV-infected fibroblasts at around 9.8 ug/mL stimulated these cells. Sorted nonresponding memory CD4+ T cells were CD40L-negative, CD69-negative, CD45RO-high. The chain combines TRBV19 with TRBJ2-1, with 8 nucleotides matching TRBD1. The source of this sequence is an adult man with HIV who was CMV-seropositive. The source material was CD4+ T cells sorted from PBMCs after approximately 19-hour stimulation, sampled from a patient who received antiretroviral therapy. CDR3 nucleotides: TGTGCCAGTCGACAGGGGAACAATGAGCAGTTCTTC. It codes for CASRQGNNEQFF.